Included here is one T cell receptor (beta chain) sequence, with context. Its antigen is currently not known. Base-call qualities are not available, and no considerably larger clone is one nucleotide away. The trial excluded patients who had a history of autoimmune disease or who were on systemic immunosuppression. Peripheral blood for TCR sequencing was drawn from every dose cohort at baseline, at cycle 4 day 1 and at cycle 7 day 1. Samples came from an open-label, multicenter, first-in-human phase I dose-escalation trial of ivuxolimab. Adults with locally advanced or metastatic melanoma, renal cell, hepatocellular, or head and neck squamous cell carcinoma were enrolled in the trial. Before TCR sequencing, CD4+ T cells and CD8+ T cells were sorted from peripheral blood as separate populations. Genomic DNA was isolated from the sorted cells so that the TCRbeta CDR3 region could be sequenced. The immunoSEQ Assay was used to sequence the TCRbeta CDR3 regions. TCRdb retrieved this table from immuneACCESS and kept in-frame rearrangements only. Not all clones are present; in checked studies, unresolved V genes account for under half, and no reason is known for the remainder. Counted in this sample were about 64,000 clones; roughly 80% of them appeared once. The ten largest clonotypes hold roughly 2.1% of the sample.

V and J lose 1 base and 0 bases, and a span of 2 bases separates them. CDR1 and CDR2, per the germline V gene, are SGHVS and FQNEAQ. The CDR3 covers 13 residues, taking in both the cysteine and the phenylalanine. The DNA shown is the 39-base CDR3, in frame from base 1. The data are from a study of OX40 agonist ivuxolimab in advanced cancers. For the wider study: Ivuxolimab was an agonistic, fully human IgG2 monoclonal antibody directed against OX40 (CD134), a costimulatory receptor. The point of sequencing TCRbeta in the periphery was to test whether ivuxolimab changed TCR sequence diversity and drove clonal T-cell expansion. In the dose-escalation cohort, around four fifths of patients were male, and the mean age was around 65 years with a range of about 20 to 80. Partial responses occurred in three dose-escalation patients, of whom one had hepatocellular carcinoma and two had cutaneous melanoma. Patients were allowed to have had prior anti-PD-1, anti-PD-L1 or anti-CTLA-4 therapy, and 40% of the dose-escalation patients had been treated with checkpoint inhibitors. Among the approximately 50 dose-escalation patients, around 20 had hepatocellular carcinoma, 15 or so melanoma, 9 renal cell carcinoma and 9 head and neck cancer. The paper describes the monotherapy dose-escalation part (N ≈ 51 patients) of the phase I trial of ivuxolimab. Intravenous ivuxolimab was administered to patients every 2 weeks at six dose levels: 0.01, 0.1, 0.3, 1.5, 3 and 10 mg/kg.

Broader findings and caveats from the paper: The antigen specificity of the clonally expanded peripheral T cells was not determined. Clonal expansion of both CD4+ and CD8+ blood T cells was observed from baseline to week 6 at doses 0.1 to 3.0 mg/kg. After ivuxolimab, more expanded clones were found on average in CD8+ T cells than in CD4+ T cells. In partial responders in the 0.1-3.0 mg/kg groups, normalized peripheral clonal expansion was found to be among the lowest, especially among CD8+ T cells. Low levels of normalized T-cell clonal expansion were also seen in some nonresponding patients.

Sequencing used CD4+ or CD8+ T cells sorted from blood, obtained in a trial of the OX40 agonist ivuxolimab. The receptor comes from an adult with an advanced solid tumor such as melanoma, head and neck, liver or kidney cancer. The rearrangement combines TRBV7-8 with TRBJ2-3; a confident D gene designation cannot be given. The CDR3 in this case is CASSLVSTDTQYF. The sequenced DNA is TGTGCCAGCAGCTTAGTTAGCACAGATACGCAGTATTTT.